One sample yielded the 30 T cell receptor beta chains listed below, sequenced in a study of blood T cell repertoires in COVID-19 (dated by TCRdb to 2020 to 2021). The library was produced with the immunoSEQ multiplex PCR assay. TCRdb stores this immuneACCESS table with in-frame sequences only. Part of the clones is absent; in the studies checked, under half of the shortfall reflects unresolved V genes, and no reason is known for the rest. The sample has 35,000 to 40,000 clones on record, roughly 88% of them singletons. The top ten clones comprise roughly 12% of the sample. The specimen sequenced was peripheral blood. Every receptor here comes from a man in his 70s with acute or convalescent COVID-19.

This chain uses TRBV4-2 with TRBJ2-1; tentatively, D is TRBD1 (8 bases). The V and J ends lost 2 bases and 5 bases respectively, with 22 bases between them. Germline CDR1 is LGHNA and CDR2 is YNFKEQ. The CDR3 contains 18 residues. The CDR3 loop reads CASSQSGGAGTGDNEQFF. CDR3 nucleotide sequence: TGTGCCAGCAGCCAATCTGGGGGGGCCGGGACAGGAGACAATGAGCAGTTCTTC.

V is TRBV11-2 and J is TRBJ1-2; unclear D gene. The ends were cut back, 1 base at V and 6 bases at J, with 12 bases in the middle. Germline assignment: CDR1 SGHAT and CDR2 FQNNGV. The CDR3 has 14 residues. Here the CDR3 reads CASSLGARGDGYTF. The CDR3, as DNA: TGTGCCAGCAGCTTAGGGGCTCGGGGTGATGGCTACACCTTC.

This clone was seen once. V usage is TRBV5-1 and J usage is TRBJ2-1, with TRBD2 as a possible D gene (6 bases). V was clipped by 7 bases and J by 4 bases, with 18 bases between them. CDR3 size: 15 residues. CDR1 and CDR2 (germline): SGHRS, YFSETQ. CDR3 region: CASRYLGGGYNEQFF. Written as DNA, the CDR3 is TGCGCCAGCCGCTACCTGGGGGGTGGTTACAATGAGCAGTTCTTC. The whole variable domain, filled in from reference TRBV5-1 and TRBJ2-1, reads KAGVTQTPRYLIKTRGQQVTLSCSPISGHRSVSWYQQTPGQGLQFLFEYFSETQRNKGNFPGRFSGRQFSNSRSEMNVSTLELGDSALYLCASRYLGGGYNEQFFGPGTRLTVL.

V gene TRBV27 combines with J gene TRBJ2-1, with TRBD2 matching over 11 bases. CDR1 is MNHEY and CDR2 is SMNVEV in the germline V gene (reference sequence). The V gene end was trimmed by 9 bases and the J gene end by 10 bases; junction bases not matched to a gene: 17. The CDR3 is 16 residues long. In nucleotides, the CDR3 is TGTGCCAGTGGATCCCGGACTAGCGGGTGGATTTCGGAGCAGTTCTTC. Its protein is CASGSRTSGWISEQFF.

This clone has more than one count but fewer than ten. The chain links TRBV4-3 to TRBJ1-6, with D maybe TRBD1 (6 bases). The germline V gene has CDR1 LGHNA and CDR2 YSLEER. V lost 2 bases to trimming and J lost 7 bases, with 12 bases between them. CDR3 length equals 15 residues. CDR3 protein: CASSQTGFWNSPLHF. CDR3 sequence (DNA): TGCGCCAGCAGCCAAACAGGGTTTTGGAATTCACCCCTCCACTTT.

Sample share makes this clone medium-sized. V and J are TRBV19 and TRBJ1-5, with D possibly matching TRBD1 (6 bases). V lost 0 bases, J lost 2 bases, and 11 bases lay in between. The CDR3 extends over 16 amino acids. CDR1 is LNHDA, CDR2 SQIVND, per germline (reference sequence). The DNA for the CDR3 is TGTGCCAGTAGTATAGAACAGGGCTACGGCAATCAGCCCCAGCATTTT. Its translation is CASSIEQGYGNQPQHF.

V is TRBV7-9 and J is TRBJ1-4, with 10 bases aligning to TRBD1. This CDR3 comprises 16 residues. V dropped 5 bases and J dropped 3; count of bases not matched to a gene: 6. From germline, CDR1 is SEHNR and CDR2 FQNEAQ (reference sequence). The DNA of the CDR3 is TGTGCCAGCAGCCGGACAGGGGGTAGACCTAATGAAAAACTGTTTTTT. Its translation is CASSRTGGRPNEKLFF.

Only a few counts were recorded for this clone. The CDR3 region is CASSYAAGDDEQYF. The CDR3 DNA sequence: TGTGCCAGCAGTTACGCGGCAGGGGATGACGAGCAGTACTTC. The chain employs TRBV6-2 or TRBV6-3 and TRBJ2-7; TRBD1 is a possible D gene (6 bases). The V end was cut by 2 bases, the J end by 5 bases, with 13 bases between. The germline gives CDR1 MNHEY, CDR2 SVGEGT. The CDR3 runs to 14 residues.

The J gene is TRBJ2-1, the V gene TRBV29-1; 8 nucleotides agree with TRBD2. Germline-derived CDR1 and CDR2 are SQVTM and ANQGSEA. The CDR3 contains 19 residues. Losses at the gene ends were 4 bases for V and 8 bases for J; bases not matched to a gene: 25. The CDR3 protein is CSVGGAAGDGSLTTDEQFF. The CDR3 nucleotides read TGCAGCGTTGGTGGTGCAGCGGGAGATGGTAGCCTCACGACCGATGAGCAGTTCTTC.

This sequence joins TRBV6-5 and TRBJ1-4, with unresolved D. The CDR3 sequence is 15 residues long. The V and J ends lost 6 bases and 0 bases respectively, with 11 bases between them. Germline V gene lookup returns CDR1 MNHEY and CDR2 SVGAGI. CDR3 residues: CASRTNRATNEKLFF. CDR3 bases: TGTGCCAGCAGAACCAACAGAGCAACTAATGAAAAACTGTTTTTT.

This chain links TRBV4-1 with TRBJ2-7; TRBD1 matches 9 bases. The germline CDR1 and CDR2 sequences are MGHRA and YSYEKL. The CDR3 runs 16 residues. Unmatched junction bases numbered 3, after V lost 0 bases and J lost 0 bases. The CDR3 loop is CASSQDWGQGSYEQYF. In DNA, the CDR3 is TGCGCCAGCAGCCAAGATTGGGGACAGGGCTCCTACGAGCAGTACTTC.

The chain links TRBV18 to TRBJ1-1; the D gene is possibly TRBD1 (5 bases). This CDR3 region has 14 residues. The germline V and J ends were trimmed by 1 base and 5 bases, with 11 bases remaining between them. From germline, CDR1 is KGHSH and CDR2 LQKENI. This CDR3 is CASSPLGGGTEAFF. In nucleotides, the CDR3 is TGTGCCAGCTCACCACTCGGGGGGGGGACTGAAGCTTTCTTT.

This clone was seen only a few times. The V call is TRBV2, the J call TRBJ2-7; D may be TRBD2 (5 bases). CDR1 and CDR2 (germline): SNHLY, FYNNEI. The CDR3 runs to 11 residues. V lost 7 bases and J 3 bases, leaving 7 bases between the germline ends. The CDR3 reads CASKSGYEQYF. The CDR3 nucleotides are TGTGCCAGCAAAAGCGGCTACGAGCAGTACTTC.

The J gene is TRBJ2-5, the V gene TRBV7-7; TRBD2 matches 13 bases. This CDR3 has 16 amino acids. Looked up from germline, CDR1 is SSHAT and CDR2 is FNYEAQ (reference sequence). Losses at the gene ends were 4 bases for V and 3 bases for J; bases not matched to a gene: 5. CDR3 protein: CASSSGLAGEEETQYF. CDR3 coding DNA: TGTGCCAGCAGCTCAGGACTAGCGGGAGAGGAAGAGACCCAGTACTTC.

The J gene is TRBJ2-3, the V gene TRBV7-2; possibly TRBD1 for D (5 bases). Germline assignment: CDR1 SGHTA and CDR2 FQGNSA. Trimming left V 0 bases short and J 5 bases short, with 9 bases between. This CDR3 contains 14 residues. The CDR3 DNA is TGTGCCAGCAGCTTAGCCCAGGGCGGAGATACGCAGTATTTT. Protein sequence: CASSLAQGGDTQYF.

The chain employs TRBV3-1 (or the pseudogene TRBV3-2) and TRBJ1-2, with 8 bases aligning to TRBD1. This CDR3 region has 15 residues. Germline lookup yields CDR1 LGHDT and CDR2 YNNKEL (reference sequence). The V and J ends lost 5 bases and 4 bases, in that order; junction bases with no gene match: 9. CDR3: CASSLGTGFSYGYTF. The CDR3 bases are TGTGCCAGCAGCTTAGGGACAGGCTTTAGCTATGGCTACACCTTC.

The rearrangement links TRBV24-1 to TRBJ2-1; 9 positions agree with TRBD1. CDR1 is KGHDR, CDR2 SFDVKD, per germline. After removal of 2 bases from V and 7 bases from J, the junction contained 5 bases not matched to a gene. The CDR3 has 15 residues. The DNA for the CDR3 is TGTGCCACCAGTGATTACGGGACAGGGCGAAATGAGCAGTTCTTC. Protein product: CATSDYGTGRNEQFF.

This chain links TRBV9 with TRBJ2-7; the match to TRBD1 covers 8 bases. With 1 base clipped from V and 6 bases from J, the junction kept 9 bases outside the gene matches. This CDR3 has 15 residues. The germline CDR1 and CDR2 sequences are SGDLS and YYNGEE. The CDR3 DNA follows: TGTGCCAGCAGCGTAACCGGGACAGGAACAACCGAGCAGTACTTC. It yields the protein CASSVTGTGTTEQYF.

V and J are TRBV5-1 and TRBJ2-5, with 10 bases aligning to TRBD1. Trimming took 3 bases from V and 5 from J; bases not matched to a gene: 7. Germline V gene lookup returns CDR1 SGHRS and CDR2 YFSETQ. The CDR3 is 15 amino acids. The CDR3: CASSSRQGAGETQYF. CDR3 nucleotide sequence: TGCGCCAGCAGCTCCCGACAGGGGGCAGGGGAGACCCAGTACTTC. The full variable domain, rest sourced from reference TRBV5-1 and TRBJ2-5, is KAGVTQTPRYLIKTRGQQVTLSCSPISGHRSVSWYQQTPGQGLQFLFEYFSETQRNKGNFPGRFSGRQFSNSRSEMNVSTLELGDSALYLCASSSRQGAGETQYFGPGTRLLVL.

The V call is TRBV6-5, the J call TRBJ1-4; weak D call: TRBD1 (5 bases). This CDR3 has 13 residues. V dropped 0 bases and J dropped 11 bases, with 10 bases sitting between them. Germline values: CDR1 MNHEY, CDR2 SVGAGI. CDR3 coding DNA: TGTGCCAGCAGTTACTCGAGCGGGGGGAAACTGTTTTTT. Translated: CASSYSSGGKLFF.

The V and J genes are TRBV9 and TRBJ1-2, with a possible D match to TRBD1 (6 bases). The CDR3 runs 13 residues. V was shortened by 1 base and J by 8 bases, with 12 bases between the two germline ends. The V gene's germline CDR1 is SGDLS and CDR2 YYNGEE. This CDR3 reads CASSVIGGSGYTF. The CDR3 nucleotides are TGTGCCAGCAGCGTAATAGGGGGTAGCGGCTACACCTTC.

The chain is built from TRBV5-6 and TRBJ2-3, with 9 nucleotides matching TRBD2. This CDR3 is built from 16 residues. Germline CDR1 is SGHDT and CDR2 is YYEEEE. V gave up 0 bases and J gave up 0 bases; unmatched junction bases: 2. CDR3 DNA sequence: TGTGCCAGCAGCTTGGGACTAGCGGTTAGCACAGATACGCAGTATTTT. It translates to CASSLGLAVSTDTQYF. Drawing the rest from reference TRBV5-6 and TRBJ2-3, the complete variable domain is DAGVTQSPTHLIKTRGQQVTLRCSPKSGHDTVSWYQQALGQGPQFIFQYYEEEERQRGNFPDRFSGHQFPNYSSELNVNALLLGDSALYLCASSLGLAVSTDTQYFGPGTRLTVL.

The chain carries TRBV28 and TRBJ2-1; D perhaps matches TRBD2 (6 bases). V was pared by 0 bases and J by 9 bases, with 12 bases between. The length of the CDR3 is 14 residues. In germline, CDR1 is MDHEN, CDR2 SYDVKM. The CDR3 region is CASSLWRDGGEQFF. The CDR3 region has the DNA TGTGCCAGCAGTTTATGGCGGGACGGGGGTGAGCAGTTCTTC.

The chain joins TRBV19 to TRBJ1-1; 9 bases map to TRBD1. Germline values: CDR1 LNHDA, CDR2 SQIVND (reference sequence). The ends lost 6 bases at V and 3 bases at J; junction bases unmatched: 8. The CDR3 has 15 residues. CDR3 coding DNA: TGTGCCAGTAGATCGACAGGGGGAGGGGACACTGAAGCTTTCTTT. Translated: CASRSTGGGDTEAFF.

The chain uses TRBV7-6 and TRBJ2-7; 9 bases match TRBD1. The CDR3 loop spans 14 amino acids. J gave up 3 bases and V 5 bases, and 5 bases lay outside the gene matches. CDR1 and CDR2 (germline): SGHVS, FNYEAQ. CDR3 amino acids: CASSRTGEGYEQYF. The CDR3 DNA is TGTGCCAGCAGCAGGACAGGGGAAGGCTACGAGCAGTACTTC. Drawing the rest from reference TRBV7-6 and TRBJ2-7, the complete variable domain is GAGVSQSPRYKVTKRGQDVALRCDPISGHVSLYWYRQALGQGPEFLTYFNYEAQQDKSGLPNDRFSAERPEGSISTLTIQRTEQRDSAMYRCASSRTGEGYEQYFGPGTRLTVT.

This chain connects TRBV6-5 to TRBJ2-7, with D possibly being TRBD2 (5 bases). V was trimmed by 5 bases and J by 0 bases, leaving 5 bases between them. The CDR3 spans 12 residues. The germline gives CDR1 MNHEY, CDR2 SVGAGI. CDR3 amino acids: CASSRDSYEQYF. The CDR3 nucleotides are TGTGCCAGCAGTCGGGACTCCTACGAGCAGTACTTC.

This chain connects TRBV5-1 to TRBJ2-5, with 7 nucleotides matching TRBD2. CDR3 length: 14 amino acids. From germline, CDR1 is SGHRS and CDR2 YFSETQ. Trimming took 3 bases from V and 2 from J; bases not matched to a gene: 4. The CDR3 nucleotides are TGCGCCAGCAGCTCTACTAGCGCACAAGAGACCCAGTACTTC. It translates to CASSSTSAQETQYF.

CDR3 region: CASSQVNGGTGELFF. DNA of the CDR3: TGTGCCAGCAGCCAAGTGAACGGGGGGACCGGGGAGCTGTTTTTT. The rearrangement uses TRBV4-2 and TRBJ2-2, with 7 bases fitting TRBD2. Germline V gene data show CDR1 as LGHNA and CDR2 as YNFKEQ. The CDR3 spans 15 residues. V was pared by 1 base and J by 5 bases, with 4 bases of the junction left unmatched.

The chain uses TRBV9 and TRBJ1-4; no definite D call. The CDR3 has 15 amino acids. The germline V gene has CDR1 SGDLS and CDR2 YYNGEE. Trimming cost V 3 bases and J 0 bases, with 9 bases left between them. CDR3 sequence (DNA): TGTGCCAGCAGCGCCCTAGGTGCAACTAATGAAAAACTGTTTTTT. As protein: CASSALGATNEKLFF. The full variable domain, rest sourced from reference TRBV9 and TRBJ1-4, is DSGVTQTPKHLITATGQRVTLRCSPRSGDLSVYWYQQSLDQGLQFLIQYYNGEERAKGNILERFSAQQFPDLHSELNLSSLELGDSALYFCASSALGATNEKLFFGSGTQLSVL.

There are a few counts of this clone. This CDR3 reads CASSPRTSVQETQYF. The CDR3 DNA follows: TGTGCCAGCAGTCCCCGGACTAGCGTACAAGAGACCCAGTACTTC. The chain has TRBV27 and TRBJ2-5; TRBD2 agrees at 9 bases. V dropped 5 bases and J dropped 2; count of bases not matched to a gene: 6. Germline-derived CDR1 and CDR2 are MNHEY and SMNVEV (reference sequence). The CDR3 runs to 15 residues.